Ten or more counts support the clone carrying this T cell receptor (beta chain). CDR1 is DFQATT and CDR2 is SNEGSKA in the germline V gene (reference sequence). The CDR3 is made up of 14 amino acids. The J segment lost 7 bases and the V segment lost 3 bases, leaving 9 bases of the junction unmatched. This entry is derived from a study of T cells after yellow fever vaccination. MiXCR was run by TCRdb on the 5' RACE reads, yielding one entry per CDR3 protein. The sample yields more than 25,000 distinct CDR3 sequences, 5.5% seen once. The specimen comprised PBMCs, either bulk or a sorted T-cell subset (CD4+, CD8+, memory, or dextramer-sorted; not recorded which), sampled 15 days after the yellow fever booster vaccination. The clonotype comes from a man between 25 and 39 years old who received the YFV17D yellow fever vaccine. This chain links TRBV20-1 with TRBJ2-1; TRBD2 agrees at 7 bases. CDR3 amino acids: CSARRSGIRNEQFF. The CDR3 DNA reads TGCAGTGCTAGGCGGAGCGGGATAAGGAATGAGCAGTTCTTC.